Listed below are T cell receptor beta chains from one sample, sequenced in a study of T cells in narcolepsy. TCRdb's table, derived via immunoSEQ multiplex PCR, lists solely in-frame clones and lacks some. The sample yields approximately 32,000 clones, approximately 80% seen once. The source material was CD45RA- memory CD4+ T cells from PBMCs. The origin of the receptors is a human donor with narcolepsy. Each CDR3 is given with its conserved first and last residue. D genes are given only for firm matches. Expanded clones are given a class, and other clones once, few, many or no size at all.

TRBV28	.	TRBJ1-6	.	CASSWSGRGDGSPLHF	TGTGCCAGCAGTTGGAGCGGCCGAGGGGACGGTTCACCCCTCCACTTT
TRBV11-2	.	TRBJ2-1	.	CASSLGGGTSYNEQFF	TGTGCCAGCAGCTTAGGAGGGGGTACCTCCTACAATGAGCAGTTCTTC
TRBV5-6	.	TRBJ2-6	.	CASSLGLEAVSGANVLTF	TGTGCCAGCAGCCTCGGACTGGAGGCGGTATCTGGGGCCAACGTCCTGACTTTC
TRBV20-1	.	TRBJ1-2	.	CSAQGASGYTF	TGCAGTGCGCAAGGGGCTTCCGGCTACACCTTC
TRBV5-1	few	TRBJ2-2	.	CASSLDWGTGELFF	TGCGCCAGCAGCTTGGATTGGGGGACCGGGGAGCTGTTTTTT
TRBV7-9	.	TRBJ1-2	.	CASSPSASDGYTF	TGTGCCAGCAGCCCGAGCGCTTCCGATGGCTACACCTTC
TRBV19	.	TRBJ2-1	TRBD2	CASSIDYSGSNNEQFF	TGTGCCAGTAGTATAGATTATAGCGGGAGTAACAATGAGCAGTTCTTC
TRBV2	.	TRBJ2-3	.	CASRKQETGKDTQYF	TGTGCCAGCAGGAAACAAGAAACGGGGAAAGATACGCAGTATTTT
TRBV29-1	.	TRBJ2-7	TRBD1	CSVGTGIYEQYF	TGCAGCGTAGGGACAGGGATCTACGAGCAGTACTTC
TRBV10-3	.	TRBJ1-1	.	CASRASNTEAFF	TGTGCCAGCAGGGCTTCAAACACTGAAGCTTTCTTT
TRBV6-1	.	TRBJ1-4	.	CASRLHLNEKLFF	TGTGCCAGCAGACTTCACCTTAATGAAAAACTGTTTTTT
TRBV21-1	.	TRBJ1-2	.	CASSIRTGRVDYGYTF	TGTGCCAGCAGCATCCGGACAGGGCGAGTTGACTATGGCTACACCTTC
TRBV2	.	TRBJ2-7	TRBD2	CASSGLATYEQYF	TGTGCCAGCAGTGGACTAGCTACCTACGAGCAGTACTTC
TRBV5-1	.	TRBJ2-3	.	CASSLDSAALGVTQYF	TGCGCCAGCAGCTTGGATTCGGCAGCACTTGGAGTTACGCAGTATTTT
TRBV6-1	.	TRBJ1-5	.	CASSEARGYQPQHF	TGTGCCAGCAGTGAAGCGAGGGGTTACCAGCCCCAGCATTTT
TRBV6-1	.	TRBJ1-1	.	CASSGRPPDTEAFF	TGTGCCAGCAGTGGCCGGCCCCCGGACACTGAAGCTTTCTTT
TRBV5-1	.	TRBJ2-3	.	CASSSGLLMSADTQYF	TGCGCCAGCAGCTCGGGACTGCTAATGAGTGCAGATACGCAGTATTTT
TRBV5-4	few	TRBJ1-2	.	CASSLGGRRSSYGYTF	TGTGCCAGCAGCTTGGGTGGTAGGCGAAGCAGCTATGGCTACACCTTC
TRBV5-1	few	TRBJ2-1	.	CASSLDVTPYNEQFF	TGCGCCAGCAGCTTGGATGTGACTCCGTACAATGAGCAGTTCTTC
TRBV6-1	.	TRBJ1-1	.	CASSELGLNIAEAFF	TGTGCCAGCAGTGAATTGGGCCTAAATATCGCTGAAGCTTTCTTT
TRBV7-3	.	TRBJ2-5	TRBD2	CASSPTPLAGGETRYF	TGTGCCAGCAGCCCCACTCCTCTAGCGGGGGGGGAGACCCGGTACTTC
TRBV10-3	.	TRBJ1-1	TRBD1	CAIISTGGTEAFF	TGTGCCATCATCTCGACAGGGGGCACTGAAGCTTTCTTT
TRBV4-1	.	TRBJ1-1	.	CASSQGRDGDTEAFF	TGCGCCAGCAGCCAAGGAAGGGACGGAGACACTGAAGCTTTCTTT
TRBV6-1	.	TRBJ2-5	.	CASSQTETQYF	TGTGCCAGCAGCCAAACGGAGACCCAGTACTTC
TRBV18	.	TRBJ2-2	.	CASSRLAGSDTGELFF	TGTGCCAGCTCACGTCTGGCGGGTTCGGACACCGGGGAGCTGTTTTTT
TRBV15	.	TRBJ1-4	.	CATSRSIQFNEKLFF	TGTGCCACCAGCAGGTCAATACAGTTTAATGAAAAACTGTTTTTT
TRBV9	.	TRBJ2-3	TRBD1	CTSSVVTGGDTQYF	TGTACCAGCAGCGTAGTCACAGGGGGCGATACGCAGTATTTT
TRBV19	.	TRBJ1-5	.	CASSITTGVGGQPQHF	TGTGCCAGTAGTATAACCACCGGGGTTGGGGGTCAGCCCCAGCATTTT
TRBV14	.	TRBJ1-1	.	CASSQYTWGNTEAFF	TGTGCCAGCAGCCAATATACTTGGGGGAACACTGAAGCTTTCTTT
TRBV11-2	.	TRBJ1-1	.	CASSPQVGSVNTEAFF	TGTGCCAGCAGCCCCCAAGTGGGGTCGGTTAACACTGAAGCTTTCTTT
TRBV6-5	.	TRBJ2-6	.	CASRYSGANVLTF	TGTGCCAGCAGGTACTCTGGGGCCAACGTCCTGACTTTC
TRBV6-5	.	TRBJ2-3	.	CASRGWVTDTQYF	TGTGCCAGCAGAGGGTGGGTCACAGATACGCAGTATTTT